This entry describes one TCR beta chain. Described treatment: randomized to nivolumab then ipilimumab (arm A) or the reverse (arm B). Patients had received no earlier DNA-damaging chemotherapy. This record belongs to a study of sequential checkpoint blockade in melanoma. Deletions cut 5 bases from V and 3 bases from J, with 10 bases between. The CDR3 is 13 amino acids. Germline loops: CDR1 SGHRS, CDR2 YFSETQ. Generated by immunoSEQ multiplex PCR, the TCRdb table keeps only in-frame clones and is missing some. The sample has roughly 31,000 clones; around 88% are singletons. The chain uses TRBV5-1 and TRBJ2-3, with D perhaps TRBD2 (5 bases). The clonotype was recovered from a human donor with melanoma. This specimen was CD8+ T cells sorted from blood (inferred from file names), taken from a patient given nivolumab and ipilimumab in sequence. The CDR3 coding sequence is TGCGCCAGCAGTCGGACGGGGACAGATACGCAGTATTTT. Its translation: CASSRTGTDTQYF.